The 9 T cell receptor beta chains given below trace back to one sample, sequenced in a study of cytomegalovirus exposure and HLA in healthy donors. PCR amplification relied on 60 Vbeta primers (plus 13 Jbeta primers). Profiling relied on immunoSEQ multiplex PCR, and the TCRdb table lists in-frame clones only, not all of them. The sample has more than 110,000 clones, about 84% seen once. Sequences were obtained from PBMCs. The receptors were sampled from a man aged 50-59 years in good health and CMV-seronegative.

This clone was found once. This chain uses TRBV27 with TRBJ1-4, with 8 bases lining up with TRBD1. There are 15 residues in the CDR3. The germline gives CDR1 MNHEY, CDR2 SMNVEV (reference sequence). With V trimmed by 3 bases and J by 4 bases, 4 bases remained unmatched. CDR3 nucleotides: TGTGCCAGCAGTTTCCAGGGGGCGATTAATGAAAAACTGTTTTTT. Its protein product is CASSFQGAINEKLFF.

The rearrangement links TRBV5-1 to TRBJ2-2; 9 bases align to TRBD1. Germline loops: CDR1 SGHRS, CDR2 YFSETQ. Losses at the gene ends were 1 base for V and 6 bases for J; bases not matched to a gene: 1. This CDR3 comprises 14 residues. The CDR3 DNA reads TGCGCCAGCAGCTTGCGGACAGGGGCCGGGGAGCTGTTTTTT. This codes for CASSLRTGAGELFF.

Comments on this clone: One junction end disagrees with the germline gene, perhaps due to a read error. The chain has TRBV6-1 and TRBJ2-7; 9 bases agree with TRBD1. The CDR3 extends over 15 amino acids. Germline CDR1 is MNHNS and CDR2 is SASEGT. CDR3 loop: CASSETGTGSYEQCF. DNA for the CDR3: TGTGCCAGCAGTGAAACCGGGACAGGGTCCTACGAGCAGTGCTTC.

The CDR3, as DNA: TGTGCCAGCAGCACAAGGACAGGGGGCGAGGGGGCAGAGACCCAGTACTTC. Residues: CASSTRTGGEGAETQYF. The rearrangement joins TRBV7-9 to TRBJ2-5; 11 nucleotides line up with TRBD1. Trimming cost V 5 bases and J 4 bases; bases outside gene matches: 12. This CDR3 has 17 residues. The V gene's germline CDR1 is SEHNR and CDR2 FQNEAQ (reference sequence).

V gene TRBV2 combines with J gene TRBJ2-2; no clear D. CDR3 length: 11 amino acids. The V and J ends lost 3 bases and 7 bases respectively, with 3 bases between them. CDR1 and CDR2 from the germline V gene are SNHLY and FYNNEI. As DNA, the CDR3 is TGTGCCAGCAGTGACTACGGGGAGCTGTTTTTT. Amino acid sequence: CASSDYGELFF. The variable domain in full, with the rest retrieved from reference TRBV2 and TRBJ2-2, is EPEVTQTPSHQVTQMGQEVILRCVPISNHLYFYWYRQILGQKVEFLVSFYNNEISEKSEIFDDQFSVERPDGSNFTLKIRSTKLEDSAMYFCASSDYGELFFGEGSRLTVL.

The V and J genes are TRBV5-1 and TRBJ1-4; D is possibly TRBD1 (5 bases). The CDR3 is 16 residues long. Trimming left V 4 bases short and J 7 bases short, with 20 bases between. The V gene's germline CDR1 is SGHRS and CDR2 YFSETQ. The CDR3, as DNA: TGCGCCAGCAGCCCCGACAGCGGGCGGGTTGGTGAAAAACTGTTTTTT. It codes for CASSPDSGRVGEKLFF.

This rearrangement joins TRBV10-2 to TRBJ2-2; possibly TRBD1 for D (5 bases). Germline lookup yields CDR1 WSHSY and CDR2 SAAADI. Trimming removed 5 bases at V and 1 base at J, with 11 bases between. The CDR3 is 15 residues long. CDR3 loop: CASSPGHWNTGELFF. The CDR3 DNA reads as TGCGCCAGCAGTCCTGGACACTGGAACACCGGGGAGCTGTTTTTT.

The chain employs TRBV30 and TRBJ1-3; 9 bases are a match to TRBD1. The CDR3 spans 13 residues. With V trimmed by 7 bases and J by 1 base, 2 bases remained unmatched. The germline V gene encodes CDR1 GTSNPN and CDR2 SVGIG (reference sequence). The CDR3 DNA is TGTGCCTTCGACAGGGGGTCTGGAAACACCATATATTTT. Translation: CAFDRGSGNTIYF.

The rearrangement uses TRBV30 and TRBJ2-7, with D possibly TRBD1 on 5 matching bases. Germline CDR1 and CDR2: GTSNPN and SVGIG (reference sequence). The CDR3 is 14 amino acids. V shed 3 bases and J shed 8 bases, with 20 bases lying between them. CDR3: CAWRDGAFARKQYF. The CDR3 DNA is TGTGCCTGGAGAGATGGGGCTTTCGCTCGGAAGCAGTACTTC.